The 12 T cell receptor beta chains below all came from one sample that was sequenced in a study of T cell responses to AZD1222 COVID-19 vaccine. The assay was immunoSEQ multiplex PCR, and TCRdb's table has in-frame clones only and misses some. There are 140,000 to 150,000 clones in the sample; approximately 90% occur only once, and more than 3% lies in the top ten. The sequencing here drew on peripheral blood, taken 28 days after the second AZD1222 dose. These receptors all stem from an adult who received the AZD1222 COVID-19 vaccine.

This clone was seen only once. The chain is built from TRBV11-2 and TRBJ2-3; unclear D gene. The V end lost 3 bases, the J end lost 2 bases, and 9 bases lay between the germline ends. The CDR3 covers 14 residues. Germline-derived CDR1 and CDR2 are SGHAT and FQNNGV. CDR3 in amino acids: CASSLDGYTDTQYF. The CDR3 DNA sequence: TGTGCCAGCAGCTTGGACGGCTACACAGATACGCAGTATTTT.

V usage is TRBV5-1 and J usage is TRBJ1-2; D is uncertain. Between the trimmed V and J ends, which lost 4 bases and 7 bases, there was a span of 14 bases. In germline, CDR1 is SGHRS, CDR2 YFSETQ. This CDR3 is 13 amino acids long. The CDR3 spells CASSKPDGLGYTF. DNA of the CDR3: TGCGCCAGCAGCAAGCCGGACGGACTTGGCTACACCTTC.

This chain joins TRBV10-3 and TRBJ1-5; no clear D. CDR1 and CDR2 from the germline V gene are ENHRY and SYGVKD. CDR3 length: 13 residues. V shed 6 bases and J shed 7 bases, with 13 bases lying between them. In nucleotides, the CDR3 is TGTGCCATCAGGGAAGGTAGTGGCCAGCCCCAGCATTTT. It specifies CAIREGSGQPQHF.

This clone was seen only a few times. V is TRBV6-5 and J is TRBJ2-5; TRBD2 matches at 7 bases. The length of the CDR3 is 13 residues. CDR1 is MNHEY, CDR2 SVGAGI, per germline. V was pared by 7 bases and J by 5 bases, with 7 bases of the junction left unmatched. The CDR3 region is CASKLREYETQYF. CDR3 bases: TGTGCCAGCAAGTTGCGGGAGTACGAGACCCAGTACTTC.

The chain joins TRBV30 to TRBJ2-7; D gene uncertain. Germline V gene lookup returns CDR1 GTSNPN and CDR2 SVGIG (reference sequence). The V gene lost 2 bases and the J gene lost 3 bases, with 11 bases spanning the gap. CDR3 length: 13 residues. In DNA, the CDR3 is TGTGCCTGGAGTCGGCGATCCGGCTACGAGCAGTACTTC. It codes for CAWSRRSGYEQYF.

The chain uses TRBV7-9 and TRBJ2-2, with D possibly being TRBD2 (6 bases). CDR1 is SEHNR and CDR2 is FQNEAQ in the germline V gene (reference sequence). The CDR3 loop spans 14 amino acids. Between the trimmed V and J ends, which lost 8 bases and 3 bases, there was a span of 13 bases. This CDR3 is CASHLGGDTGELFF. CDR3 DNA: TGTGCCAGCCACCTAGGCGGGGACACCGGGGAGCTGTTTTTT. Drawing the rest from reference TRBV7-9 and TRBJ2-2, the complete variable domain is DTGVSQNPRHKITKRGQNVTFRCDPISEHNRLYWYRQTLGQGPEFLTYFQNEAQLEKSRLLSDRFSAERPKGSFSTLEIQRTEQGDSAMYLCASHLGGDTGELFFGEGSRLTVL.

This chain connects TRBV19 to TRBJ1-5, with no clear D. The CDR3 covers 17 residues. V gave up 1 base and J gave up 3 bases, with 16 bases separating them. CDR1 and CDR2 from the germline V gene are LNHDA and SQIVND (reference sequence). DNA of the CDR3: TGTGCCAGTAGTATAGTGTGGCAGGAGGTTCCCAATCAGCCCCAGCATTTT. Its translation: CASSIVWQEVPNQPQHF.

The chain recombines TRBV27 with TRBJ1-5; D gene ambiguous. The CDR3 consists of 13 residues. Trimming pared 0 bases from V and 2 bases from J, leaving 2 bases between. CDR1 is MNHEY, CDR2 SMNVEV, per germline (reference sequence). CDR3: CASSLSGNQPQHF. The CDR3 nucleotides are TGTGCCAGCAGTTTATCGGGCAATCAGCCCCAGCATTTT.

CDR3 amino acids: CASSLAGLLTGELFF. The CDR3 coding sequence is TGTGCCAGCAGCTTGGCAGGGCTACTCACCGGGGAGCTGTTTTTT. The gene calls are TRBV5-5 and TRBJ2-2; a possible D gene is TRBD1 (5 bases). Trimming removed 0 bases from V and 4 bases from J, with 10 bases in between. This CDR3 region has 15 residues. CDR1 and CDR2 from the germline V gene are SGHKS and YYEKEE (reference sequence). The whole variable domain, remainder taken from reference TRBV5-5 and TRBJ2-2, is DAGVTQSPTHLIKTRGQQVTLRCSPISGHKSVSWYQQVLGQGPQFIFQYYEKEERGRGNFPDRFSARQFPNYSSELNVNALLLGDSALYLCASSLAGLLTGELFFGEGSRLTVL.

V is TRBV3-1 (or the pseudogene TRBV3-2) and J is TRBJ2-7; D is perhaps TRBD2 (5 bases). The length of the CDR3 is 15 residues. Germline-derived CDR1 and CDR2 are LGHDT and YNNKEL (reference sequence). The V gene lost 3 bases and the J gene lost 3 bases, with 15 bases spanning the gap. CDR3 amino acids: CASSHGTRADYEQYF. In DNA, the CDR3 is TGTGCCAGCAGCCACGGAACGAGGGCCGACTACGAGCAGTACTTC.

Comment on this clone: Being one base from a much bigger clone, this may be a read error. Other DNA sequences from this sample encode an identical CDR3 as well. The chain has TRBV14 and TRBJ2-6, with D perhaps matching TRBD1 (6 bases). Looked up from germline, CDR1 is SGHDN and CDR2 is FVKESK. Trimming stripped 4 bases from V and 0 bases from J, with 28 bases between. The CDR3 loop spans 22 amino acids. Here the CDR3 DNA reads TGTGCCAGCAGCCCCCTGGTATCTGGGGGCCCATCACGGCCCTCTGGGGCCAACGTCCTGACTTTC. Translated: CASSPLVSGGPSRPSGANVLTF. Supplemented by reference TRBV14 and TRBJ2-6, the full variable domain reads EAGVTQFPSHSVIEKGQTVTLRCDPISGHDNLYWYRRVMGKEIKFLLHFVKESKQDESGMPNNRFLAERTGGTYSTLKVQPAELEDSGVYFCASSPLVSGGPSRPSGANVLTFGAGSRLTVL.

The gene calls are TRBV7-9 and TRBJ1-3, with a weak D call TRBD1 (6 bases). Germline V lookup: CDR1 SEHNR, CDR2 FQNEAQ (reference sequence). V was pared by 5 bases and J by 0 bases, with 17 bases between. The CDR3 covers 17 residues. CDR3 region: CASSLLGGYFSGNTIYF. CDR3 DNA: TGTGCCAGCAGCCTCCTCGGGGGCTATTTCTCTGGAAACACCATATATTTT.